This TCR beta chain came from a study of CD8 T cells in Susac syndrome. This clonotype was seen a single time. Reverse transcription of about 0.5 to 1 ug RNA used random hexamers. The immunoSEQ assay covered 54 Vbeta and 13 Jbeta segments for CDR3. TCRdb reprocessed the immunoSEQ multiplex PCR reads with MiXCR, giving one entry per CDR3 protein. The profile covers around 110,000 distinct CDR3 sequences, with roughly 94% appearing a single time and about 0.41% taken by the ten largest. Per the germline V gene, CDR1 is LGHNT and CDR2 is FRNRAP. The CDR3 length is 12 residues. Trimming shortened V by 9 bases and J by 1 base, and 9 bases separated the two germline ends. Sequencing of TCR beta was performed on blood CD8+ and CD4+ T cells. Fulfillment of recently defined diagnostic criteria for definite or probable disease was shown by the patients with Susac syndrome.

The gene calls are TRBV12-5 and TRBJ1-1, with D tentatively TRBD1 (5 bases). This TCR was sampled from a human donor with Susac syndrome. Sequencing used CD8+ T cells from PBMCs. In DNA, the CDR3 is TGTGCTAGCTCGGACACGAACACTGAAGCTTTCTTT. Its translation: CASSDTNTEAFF.